Listed here are 5 T cell receptor beta chains from one sample, sequenced in a study of tumor and adjacent non-tumor tissue in lung cancer. The library came from three nested PCR rounds adapted from ARM-PCR protocols. TCRdb fed the multiplex PCR reads into MiXCR, producing one record per CDR3 protein. This sample has approximately 100,000 distinct CDR3 sequences; approximately 65% occur once, and the top ten carry around 19%. RNA was extracted from bulk tissue without any cell sorting. More than 3 cm separated this lung sample from the edge of the tumor. Specimen: distant non-tumor lung tissue. The receptors here all came from a man aged 30 to 45 with non-small cell lung cancer.

Worth noting for this clonotype: The junction shows a germline mismatch at one end, possibly a read error. CDR3: CASSQDRPGIELFF. The CDR3 DNA sequence: TGCGCCAGCAGCCAAGATCGGCCCGGGATTGAGCTGTTCTTC. The chain has TRBV4-1 and TRBJ2-1; tentative D call: TRBD2 (5 bases). Germline assignment: CDR1 MGHRA and CDR2 YSYEKL. The CDR3 is made up of 14 amino acids.

The genes are TRBV5-1 and TRBJ2-2; 11 bases fit TRBD1. CDR3 length equals 15 residues. Per the germline V gene, CDR1 is SGHRS and CDR2 is YFSETQ. With V trimmed by 3 bases and J by 4 bases, 2 bases remained unmatched. For the CDR3, the DNA is TGCGCCAGCAGCTATGGACAGGGGGCCACCGGGGAGCTGTTTTTT. The encoded protein is CASSYGQGATGELFF.

At least ten counts were recorded for this clonotype. This chain links TRBV20-1 with TRBJ2-7; possibly TRBD1 for D (6 bases). In germline, CDR1 is DFQATT, CDR2 SNEGSKA (reference sequence). CDR3 length: 14 residues. V was pared by 6 bases and J by 0 bases, with 15 bases between. The CDR3, as DNA: TGCAGTGCATACCGCAGGGGCTTCTCCTACGAGCAGTACTTC. It yields the protein CSAYRRGFSYEQYF.

In regard to this clonotype: The junction and the germline gene differ at one end; a read error may be behind it. The genes are TRBV12-3 or TRBV12-4 and TRBJ2-3; D possibly corresponds to TRBD2 (5 bases). The CDR3 spans 11 residues. The DNA of the CDR3 is TGTGCCAGGAGTTTGGGAGATACGCAGTTTTTT. Its protein product is CARSLGDTQFF.

The sample holds many counts of this clonotype. The chain joins TRBV4-1 to TRBJ2-1, with unresolved D. The CDR3 covers 16 residues. Trimming left V 0 bases short and J 8 bases short, with 17 bases between. In germline, CDR1 is MGHRA, CDR2 YSYEKL. CDR3 in amino acids: CASSQEFGSLTHEQFF. Written as DNA, the CDR3 is TGCGCCAGCAGCCAAGAATTCGGCAGCCTAACGCATGAGCAGTTCTTC.